This entry lists 21 T cell receptor beta chains sequenced from one sample in a study of blood T cell repertoires in COVID-19. Libraries were prepared by immunoSEQ multiplex PCR; TCRdb keeps only in-frame clonotypes and omits some of them. The data contain approximately 230,000 clones, around nine tenths of them seen just once; the ten biggest clones take up over 12%. The sample was PBMCs or T cells enriched from blood (not recorded which). The receptor set was obtained from a woman between 45 and 60 years old with acute COVID-19.

The chain combines TRBV24-1 with TRBJ2-7, with D possibly TRBD1 on 5 matching bases. Germline V gene sequence: CDR1 KGHDR, CDR2 SFDVKD. The CDR3 is made up of 12 amino acids. Trimming pared 0 bases from V and 11 bases from J, leaving 10 bases between. This CDR3 is CATSDLQGMEYF. The CDR3 DNA reads TGTGCCACCAGTGATTTGCAGGGTATGGAGTACTTC.

Points on this clone: The same CDR3 is also encoded by other DNA sequences in this sample. The chain recombines TRBV2 with TRBJ1-5; D is undetermined. The CDR3 covers 13 residues. CDR1 is SNHLY and CDR2 is FYNNEI in the germline V gene. Trimming removed 3 bases at V and 4 bases at J, with 7 bases between. Here the CDR3 DNA reads TGTGCCAGCAGTGATCCCGGGAATCAGCCCCAGCATTTT. It yields the protein CASSDPGNQPQHF.

The genes are TRBV14 and TRBJ2-3, with unresolved D. V was pared by 2 bases and J by 4 bases, with 19 bases between. Germline V gene sequence: CDR1 SGHDN, CDR2 FVKESK. CDR3 size: 17 residues. The CDR3 loop reads CASSQRFSPTLSDTQYF. CDR3 DNA: TGTGCCAGCAGCCAAAGGTTCTCGCCGACTCTGTCAGATACGCAGTATTTT.

The V gene is TRBV18, the J gene TRBJ2-7; 9 bases are shared with TRBD1. The CDR3 runs 13 residues. V shed 8 bases and J 4 bases; nucleotides not matched to a gene: 6. Germline CDR1 KGHSH, CDR2 LQKENI. The CDR3 nucleotides are TGTGCCAGCCAGAGGGACAGGGATTACGAGCAGTACTTC. Translation: CASQRDRDYEQYF.

The chain employs TRBV6-1 and TRBJ2-7, with a tentative D call TRBD1 (6 bases). There are 14 residues in the CDR3. Trimming shortened V by 1 base and J by 0 bases, and 7 bases separated the two germline ends. Germline-derived CDR1 and CDR2 are MNHNS and SASEGT. This CDR3 reads CASSEGTASYEQYF. In DNA form, the CDR3 reads TGTGCCAGCAGTGAAGGGACAGCCTCCTACGAGCAGTACTTC.

CDR3 residues: CASSLEGLAFGGELFF. The CDR3 DNA follows: TGTGCCAGCAGTTTGGAGGGACTAGCGTTCGGCGGGGAGCTGTTTTTT. This chain uses TRBV27 with TRBJ2-2; 10 bases match TRBD2. The CDR3 contains 16 residues. Germline V gene data show CDR1 as MNHEY and CDR2 as SMNVEV (reference sequence). The junction had 8 bases not matched to a gene; V was cut back by 3 bases and J by 7 bases.

This clone came up once. The chain joins TRBV27 to TRBJ2-5; 7 nucleotides line up with TRBD2. The V gene end was trimmed by 2 bases and the J gene end by 3 bases; junction bases not matched to a gene: 9. The CDR3 totals 16 residues. The germline CDR1 and CDR2 sequences are MNHEY and SMNVEV (reference sequence). The CDR3 is CASSLITAGVKETQYF. CDR3 sequence (DNA): TGTGCCAGCAGTTTAATAACCGCGGGAGTTAAAGAGACCCAGTACTTC.

CDR3: CASSLSMKETQYF. CDR3 nucleotides: TGTGCCAGCAGCTTAAGCATGAAGGAGACCCAGTACTTC. The chain couples TRBV13 to TRBJ2-5; no reliable D call. The ends were cut back, 2 bases at V and 5 bases at J, with 9 bases in the middle. Per the germline V gene, CDR1 is PRHDT and CDR2 is FYEKMQ (reference sequence). This CDR3 comprises 13 residues.

A single count supports this clone. The V call is TRBV4-2, the J call TRBJ1-4; D gene ambiguous. With 5 bases removed from V and 3 bases from J, the gap between germline ends came to 13 bases. The CDR3 is 15 residues long. Germline CDR1 is LGHNA and CDR2 is YNFKEQ. DNA for the CDR3: TGTGCCAGCAGCTGGAGCCCGAGCCCTAATGAAAAACTGTTTTTT. It is translated as CASSWSPSPNEKLFF.

The genes are TRBV18 and TRBJ1-1; 7 bases match TRBD1. The CDR3 is 15 amino acids. J gave up 6 bases and V 4 bases, and 11 bases lay outside the gene matches. The germline V gene has CDR1 KGHSH and CDR2 LQKENI. The CDR3 here is CASSLADRATAEAFF. CDR3 nucleotide sequence: TGTGCCAGCTCACTCGCCGACAGGGCCACTGCTGAAGCTTTCTTT. The entire variable domain, with the rest obtained from reference TRBV18 and TRBJ1-1, is as follows: NAGVMQNPRHLVRRRGQEARLRCSPMKGHSHVYWYRQLPEEGLKFMVYLQKENIIDESGMPKERFSAEFPKEGPSILRIQQVVRGDSAAYFCASSLADRATAEAFFGQGTRLTVV.

CDR3 coding DNA: TGTGCCAGCAGTTATGCTAGTGGCACAGATACGCAGTATTTT. It encodes CASSYASGTDTQYF. The V and J genes are TRBV6-5 and TRBJ2-3; D call uncertain. CDR1 and CDR2 (germline): MNHEY, SVGAGI. This CDR3 spans 14 amino acids. Trimming shortened V by 3 bases and J by 1 base, and 8 bases separated the two germline ends.

The V call is TRBV28, the J call TRBJ2-7; TRBD1 might be the D (6 bases). V lost 4 bases to trimming and J lost 0 bases, with 10 bases between them. Germline V lookup: CDR1 MDHEN, CDR2 SYDVKM. This CDR3 spans 14 amino acids. CDR3 sequence: CASSSVQGSYEQYF. CDR3 nucleotides: TGTGCCAGCAGTTCCGTACAGGGCTCCTACGAGCAGTACTTC.

The chain is built from TRBV28 and TRBJ1-1; D possibly corresponds to TRBD1 (6 bases). The V end lost 5 bases, the J end lost 10 bases, and 20 bases lay between the germline ends. This CDR3 is 14 amino acids long. Germline V gene lookup returns CDR1 MDHEN and CDR2 SYDVKM. CDR3 DNA: TGTGCCAGCAGTCCCGCACAGGGTTGGTTTACAGCTTTCTTT. Encoded protein: CASSPAQGWFTAFF.

This clone was counted once. V and J are TRBV29-1 and TRBJ2-3; D gene uncertain. The CDR3 sequence is 14 residues long. Germline CDR1 SQVTM, CDR2 ANQGSEA. Trimming took off 4 bases at V and 2 bases at J, with 13 bases between the two ends. The CDR3 sequence is CSVGYFDNTDTQYF. CDR3 bases: TGCAGCGTTGGTTACTTCGACAACACAGATACGCAGTATTTT.

The chain combines TRBV27 with TRBJ1-5, with 9 positions matching TRBD1. The CDR3 runs to 17 residues. V shed 0 bases, J shed 3 bases, and the junction held 6 bases outside the gene matches. CDR1 and CDR2 (germline): MNHEY, SMNVEV (reference sequence). The CDR3 nucleotides read TGTGCCAGCAGTTTATCAGGGACAGGGCTCCTCAATCAGCCCCAGCATTTT. It codes for CASSLSGTGLLNQPQHF.

The genes are TRBV18 and TRBJ2-1; TRBD1 agrees at 9 bases. This CDR3 comprises 18 residues. The germline V gene encodes CDR1 KGHSH and CDR2 LQKENI. The junction had 9 bases not matched to a gene; V was cut back by 3 bases and J by 0 bases. In nucleotides, the CDR3 is TGTGCCAGCTCACCGGGGGGACAGGGCGCGAGCTCCTACAATGAGCAGTTCTTC. Protein product: CASSPGGQGASSYNEQFF.

On this clone: Other DNA variants within this sample encode the same CDR3. The rearrangement joins TRBV6-5 to TRBJ1-2; D remains ambiguous. Germline-derived CDR1 and CDR2 are MNHEY and SVGAGI. This CDR3 has 13 amino acids. Trimming took 6 bases from V and 0 from J, leaving 8 bases between them. Here the CDR3 reads CASRADTNYGYTF. The CDR3 DNA reads TGTGCCAGCAGAGCTGACACTAACTATGGCTACACCTTC.

The gene calls are TRBV7-3 and TRBJ2-1, with 9 bases lining up with TRBD1. Germline lookup yields CDR1 SGHTA and CDR2 FQGTGA. CDR3 length: 16 residues. V lost 3 bases and J lost 6; bases outside the gene matches: 9. In DNA, the CDR3 is TGTGCCAGCAGCTTTGGGACAGGGTCGTTTATCAATGAGCAGTTCTTC. Protein product: CASSFGTGSFINEQFF.

V is TRBV5-1 and J is TRBJ1-2; no clear D gene. This CDR3 comprises 13 residues. In germline, CDR1 is SGHRS, CDR2 YFSETQ. V dropped 0 bases and J dropped 3 bases, with 6 bases sitting between them. CDR3 in DNA: TGCGCCAGCAGCTTGGGCCAGGACTATGGCTACACCTTC. This sequence encodes CASSLGQDYGYTF.

CDR3 in amino acids: CAISGGLVNTEAFF. The CDR3, as DNA: TGTGCCATCAGTGGGGGGCTCGTGAACACTGAAGCTTTCTTT. The chain recombines TRBV10-3 with TRBJ1-1; tentatively, D is TRBD1 (6 bases). Trimming shortened V by 4 bases and J by 0 bases, and 9 bases separated the two germline ends. This CDR3 is 14 amino acids long. Looked up from germline, CDR1 is ENHRY and CDR2 is SYGVKD.

This chain connects TRBV28 to TRBJ1-3; perhaps TRBD1 as D (5 bases). Looked up from germline, CDR1 is MDHEN and CDR2 is SYDVKM. V was cut by 4 bases and J by 2 bases, with 9 bases left in between. The CDR3 is 14 amino acids. The CDR3 here is CASSSGGTGNTIYF. For the CDR3, the DNA is TGTGCCAGCAGTTCGGGGGGAACTGGAAACACCATATATTTT. Supplemented by reference TRBV28 and TRBJ1-3, the full variable domain reads DVKVTQSSRYLVKRTGEKVFLECVQDMDHENMFWYRQDPGLGLRLIYFSYDVKMKEKGDIPEGYSVSREKKERFSLILESASTNQTSMYLCASSSGGTGNTIYFGEGSWLTVV.